The next 20 T cell receptor beta chains were all read from a single sample in a study of beta chain features in type 1 diabetes. Expressed TCRB transcripts were sequenced, since all the RNA that had been isolated was reverse transcribed. The protocol was immunoSEQ multiplex PCR, while the TCRdb copy is restricted to in-frame clones and leaves out a portion. Found here are more than 300,000 clones, around 7.6% of them singletons; the top ten hold less than 0.5%. The sequencing sample was made of central memory CD4+ T cells from blood. All receptors derive from a woman under 30 in good health.

The table lists this clone with a few counts. This sequence joins TRBV9 and TRBJ2-1; unclear D gene. CDR1 and CDR2 (germline): SGDLS, YYNGEE. The CDR3 runs 16 residues. The V gene lost 0 bases and the J gene lost 2 bases, with 12 bases spanning the gap. The CDR3 DNA sequence: TGTGCCAGCAGCGTAGCTACGGGCGGAACCTACAATGAGCAGTTCTTC. Its protein product is CASSVATGGTYNEQFF.

This clone was counted only a few times. The CDR3 region has the DNA TGTGCCAGCAGCTGGAGCGGGGGAGAGCAGTTCTTC. Translating gives CASSWSGGEQFF. V is TRBV5-6 and J is TRBJ2-1; 8 positions agree with TRBD2. CDR1 SGHDT and CDR2 YYEEEE come from the germline V gene. The CDR3 sequence is 12 residues long. V shed 3 bases and J 10 bases; nucleotides not matched to a gene: 3.

This clone has only a few counts. This sequence joins TRBV11-2 and TRBJ2-2; the match to TRBD2 covers 8 bases. The CDR3 totals 16 residues. After removal of 3 bases from V and 0 bases from J, the junction contained 3 bases not matched to a gene. CDR1 is SGHAT, CDR2 FQNNGV, per germline. CDR3 DNA sequence: TGTGCCAGCAGCTTGGCGGGAGGAACGAACACCGGGGAGCTGTTTTTT. It codes for CASSLAGGTNTGELFF.

A few counts support this clone. This rearrangement joins TRBV28 to TRBJ1-1; D is possibly TRBD1 (6 bases). Germline assignment: CDR1 MDHEN and CDR2 SYDVKM. V shed 7 bases and J shed 7 bases, with 22 bases lying between them. The CDR3 contains 15 residues. CDR3 in amino acids: CASKSPSPGQREAFF. The CDR3 DNA sequence: TGTGCCAGCAAGTCTCCCAGTCCGGGACAACGTGAAGCTTTCTTT.

This clone was counted only a few times. V and J are TRBV7-2 and TRBJ2-5; D is ambiguous. Germline V CDR1 and CDR2: SGHTA, FQGNSA. V was trimmed by 5 bases and J by 9 bases, leaving 13 bases between them. The CDR3 length is 12 residues. The CDR3 sequence: CASSPLERAQYF. DNA of the CDR3: TGTGCCAGCAGCCCCTTGGAAAGGGCCCAGTACTTC.

This chain links TRBV7-2 with TRBJ2-7; 13 bases are a match to TRBD2. This CDR3 spans 19 amino acids. J gave up 6 bases and V 2 bases, and 16 bases lay outside the gene matches. Germline CDR1 and CDR2: SGHTA and FQGNSA. The CDR3 protein is CASSLSGLAGVGRVREQYF. CDR3 coding DNA: TGTGCCAGCAGCTTATCTGGACTAGCGGGAGTTGGGAGGGTCCGCGAGCAGTACTTC.

The chain has TRBV5-4 and TRBJ1-2; no clear D gene. The CDR3 spans 13 residues. CDR1 and CDR2 (germline): SGHNT, YYREEE (reference sequence). V was pared by 2 bases and J by 6 bases, with 11 bases between. CDR3 DNA: TGTGCCAGCAGCTTAGGACCTCGGGATGGCTACACCTTC. It encodes CASSLGPRDGYTF.

This clone was seen a few times. This chain connects TRBV7-9 to TRBJ2-7, with 9 bases identical to TRBD1. V shed 8 bases and J 5 bases; nucleotides not matched to a gene: 4. The CDR3 sequence is 12 residues long. Per germline, CDR1 SEHNR and CDR2 FQNEAQ (reference sequence). DNA for the CDR3: TGTGCCAGCCTGGGACAGGGCGACGAGCAGTACTTC. It encodes CASLGQGDEQYF.

In its sample, this clone was seen a few times. J is TRBJ1-2 and V is TRBV5-4; D might be TRBD1 (5 bases). Germline CDR1 is SGHNT and CDR2 is YYREEE (reference sequence). CDR3 size: 14 residues. V dropped 5 bases and J dropped 1 base, with 12 bases sitting between them. This CDR3 is CASSSGPSNYGYTF. The CDR3 DNA reads TGTGCCAGCAGTTCAGGGCCGAGTAACTATGGCTACACCTTC.

This clone was detected only a few times. This sequence joins TRBV11-2 and TRBJ2-1; D is ambiguous. V shed 4 bases and J shed 5 bases, with 12 bases lying between them. Germline CDR1 SGHAT, CDR2 FQNNGV. This CDR3 contains 14 residues. In DNA, the CDR3 is TGTGCCAGCAGCTCAAAGATGTGGGACAATGAGCAGTTCTTC. Its translation: CASSSKMWDNEQFF. Full variable domain (outside the CDR3, taken from reference TRBV11-2 and TRBJ2-1): EAGVAQSPRYKIIEKRQSVAFWCNPISGHATLYWYQQILGQGPKLLIQFQNNGVVDDSQLPKDRFSAERLKGVDSTLKIQPAKLEDSAVYLCASSSKMWDNEQFFGPGTRLTVL.

This clone has a count of ten or more. V usage is TRBV23-1 and J usage is TRBJ1-4; D is unclear. TRBV23-1 is placed among ORFs of uncertain function. The CDR3 is made up of 16 amino acids. Trimming removed 0 bases from V and 3 bases from J, with 11 bases in between. The chain's CDR3 is CASSQSLGSANEKLFF. CDR3 DNA sequence: TGCGCCAGCAGTCAATCTCTGGGGTCTGCTAATGAAAAACTGTTTTTT.

This clone has only a few counts. J is TRBJ1-2 and V is TRBV10-3, with no clear D. Germline CDR1 and CDR2: ENHRY and SYGVKD. The V end was cut by 0 bases, the J end by 1 base, with 9 bases between. This CDR3 comprises 15 residues. CDR3 coding DNA: TGTGCCATCAGTGAGTCACAGAACCATAACTATGGCTACACCTTC. Its translation is CAISESQNHNYGYTF.

The table lists this clone with a few counts. The V call is TRBV28, the J call TRBJ1-3; D uncertain. This CDR3 has 13 residues. From germline, CDR1 is MDHEN and CDR2 SYDVKM. V lost 8 bases to trimming and J lost 1 base, with 9 bases between them. CDR3 sequence: CASYDWSGNTIYF. The CDR3 nucleotides read TGTGCCAGCTACGACTGGTCTGGAAACACCATATATTTT.

The gene calls are TRBV7-9 and TRBJ2-7, with 8 bases identical to TRBD1. V was clipped by 5 bases and J by 4 bases; unmatched bases: 4. The CDR3 loop spans 13 amino acids. Germline CDR1 and CDR2: SEHNR and FQNEAQ (reference sequence). The CDR3 bases are TGTGCCAGCAGCACAAGACAGGGGTACGAGCAGTACTTC. Translated: CASSTRQGYEQYF.

A few counts support this clone. V usage is TRBV27 and J usage is TRBJ1-2, with 9 bases matching TRBD1. The CDR3 runs to 16 residues. V shed 8 bases, J shed 8 bases, and the junction held 18 bases outside the gene matches. Germline assignment: CDR1 MNHEY and CDR2 SMNVEV (reference sequence). Here the CDR3 DNA reads TGTGCCAGCCGAGATCTTACCGACAGGGGGGGCGACGGCTACACCTTC. This codes for CASRDLTDRGGDGYTF.

In its sample, this clone was seen many times. The chain employs TRBV1 and TRBJ2-6. TRBV1 corresponds to a pseudogene. This CDR3 has 14 amino acids. CDR3 DNA sequence: TGCACCAGCAGCCAAGATTCTGGGGCCAACGTCCTGACTTTC. Residues: CTSSQDSGANVLTF.

This clone was found many times. The identical CDR3 is also encoded by other nucleotide sequences in the sample. The V call is TRBV7-3, the J call TRBJ2-3; 8 bases align to TRBD2. Germline lookup yields CDR1 SGHTA and CDR2 FQGTGA. The CDR3 extends over 14 amino acids. J gave up 1 base and V 5 bases, and 2 bases lay outside the gene matches. CDR3 sequence: CASSLLAGTDTQYF. In DNA form, the CDR3 reads TGTGCCAGCAGCCTACTAGCGGGCACAGATACGCAGTATTTT.

The table lists this clone with a few counts. J is TRBJ2-1 and V is TRBV28; the D gene could be TRBD1 or TRBD2 (5 bases each). The CDR3 contains 16 residues. Germline loops: CDR1 MDHEN, CDR2 SYDVKM. V lost 0 bases, J lost 0 bases, and 9 bases lay in between. CDR3 coding DNA: TGTGCCAGCAGTTTATGGTGGGGGAGCTCCTACAATGAGCAGTTCTTC. Amino acids: CASSLWWGSSYNEQFF.

A few counts support this clone. The V gene is TRBV18, the J gene TRBJ2-2; no clear D. Germline V lookup: CDR1 KGHSH, CDR2 LQKENI. This CDR3 comprises 15 residues. V was trimmed by 3 bases and J by 5 bases, leaving 13 bases between them. CDR3 residues: CASSPVGNPTGELFF. The CDR3 region has the DNA TGTGCCAGCTCACCGGTTGGAAACCCTACCGGGGAGCTGTTTTTT.

This clone was counted a few times. This chain links TRBV5-6 with TRBJ2-7; unclear D gene. Trimming removed 4 bases from V and 4 bases from J, with 9 bases in between. The CDR3 length is 12 residues. The germline CDR1 and CDR2 sequences are SGHDT and YYEEEE. This CDR3 is CASSTGRYEQYF. For the CDR3, the DNA is TGTGCCAGCAGCACCGGACGGTACGAGCAGTACTTC.